Below, 17 T cell receptor beta chains from the same sample are listed, as sequenced in a study of beta chain features in type 1 diabetes. The study's findings and limits: Moderate but significant shortening of TCRB CDR3s was recorded in all four CD4+ subsets from Type 1 diabetes patients.

Their cognate antigens are unknown. cDNA synthesis used the whole RNA isolate, giving expressed TCRB sequences. Assay: immunoSEQ multiplex PCR; the TCRdb copy retains only in-frame clones and omits some. The repertoire holds 250,000 to 350,000 clones, with 13% to 15% as singletons. The sample taken for sequencing was naive CD4+ T cells from blood. The receptors originated from a man aged 30-40 years with type 1 diabetes.

This clone was counted a few times. The chain uses TRBV11-2 and TRBJ1-2; maybe TRBD1 (5 bases). Germline V lookup: CDR1 SGHAT, CDR2 FQNNGV. V lost 5 bases and J 4 bases, leaving 11 bases between the germline ends. The CDR3 contains 13 residues. The CDR3 here is CASSPRQGYGYTF. CDR3 nucleotides: TGTGCCAGCAGCCCGCGGCAGGGCTATGGCTACACCTTC.

This clone has a handful of counts. This sequence joins TRBV28 and TRBJ2-1; D perhaps matches TRBD1 (5 bases). Germline CDR1 reads MDHEN; CDR2 reads SYDVKM. The CDR3 extends over 12 amino acids. Trimming pared 10 bases from V and 3 bases from J, leaving 10 bases between. Here the CDR3 reads CATQGSYNEQFF. The CDR3 DNA follows: TGTGCCACCCAGGGTAGCTACAATGAGCAGTTCTTC.

This clone was counted a few times. V gene TRBV15 combines with J gene TRBJ2-1, with TRBD1 matching over 8 bases. Germline loops: CDR1 LNHNV, CDR2 YYDKDF (reference sequence). Trimming took 1 base from V and 6 from J; bases not matched to a gene: 11. The CDR3 extends over 17 amino acids. The CDR3 nucleotides read TGTGCCACCAGCAGAGGTCTACAGGGGGGAAGGATCAATGAGCAGTTCTTC. It yields the protein CATSRGLQGGRINEQFF. Full variable domain (outside the CDR3, taken from reference TRBV15 and TRBJ2-1): DAMVIQNPRYQVTQFGKPVTLSCSQTLNHNVMYWYQQKSSQAPKLLFHYYDKDFNNEADTPDNFQSRRPNTSFCFLDIRSPGLGDTAMYLCATSRGLQGGRINEQFFGPGTRLTVL.

The V and J genes are TRBV18 and TRBJ1-2, with TRBD1 identical over 8 bases. This CDR3 contains 16 residues. V was clipped by 1 base and J by 4 bases; unmatched bases: 8. Germline CDR1 KGHSH, CDR2 LQKENI. The CDR3 sequence is CASSPQPDRDGYGYTF. The CDR3 nucleotides read TGTGCCAGCTCACCACAACCGGACAGGGACGGCTATGGCTACACCTTC.

J is TRBJ1-2 and V is TRBV28; unclear D gene. V was trimmed by 3 bases and J by 0 bases, leaving 8 bases between them. CDR1 is MDHEN, CDR2 SYDVKM, per germline. This CDR3 contains 14 residues. CDR3 protein: CASSFSGANYGYTF. The CDR3, as DNA: TGTGCCAGCAGTTTCTCCGGGGCTAACTATGGCTACACCTTC.

This clone came up a few times. The chain links TRBV19 to TRBJ2-7, with 10 bases identical to TRBD2. The CDR3 runs 15 residues. Germline CDR1 is LNHDA and CDR2 is SQIVND (reference sequence). The J segment lost 5 bases and the V segment lost 5 bases, leaving 9 bases of the junction unmatched. The CDR3 loop is CASSAPSGSTNEQYF. CDR3 DNA: TGTGCCAGTAGTGCTCCTAGCGGGAGTACCAACGAGCAGTACTTC.

The chain couples TRBV28 to TRBJ2-1, with a weak D call TRBD2 (6 bases). The CDR3 has 12 residues. Trimming removed 6 bases from V and 9 bases from J, with 12 bases in between. Looked up from germline, CDR1 is MDHEN and CDR2 is SYDVKM. The CDR3 reads CASSLTRSEQFF. In DNA, the CDR3 is TGTGCCAGCAGCCTGACTAGAAGTGAGCAGTTCTTC.

A few counts support this clone. This chain uses TRBV5-4 with TRBJ2-1, with TRBD2 matching 12 bases. This CDR3 has 16 residues. V trimming: 4 bases; J trimming: 7 bases; junction bases outside the gene matches: 9. CDR1 and CDR2 (germline): SGHNT, YYREEE (reference sequence). The CDR3 DNA reads as TGTGCCAGCAGCCCCTCTAGCGGGAGGGCCGAGAATGAGCAGTTCTTC. This encodes CASSPSSGRAENEQFF.

In this sample, this clone turned up a few times. This chain links TRBV28 with TRBJ2-7, with D perhaps TRBD2 (5 bases). The CDR3 is 17 residues long. With 3 bases removed from V and 3 bases from J, the gap between germline ends came to 21 bases. In germline, CDR1 is MDHEN, CDR2 SYDVKM. This chain's CDR3 is CASSLAAYSGGLYEQYF. The CDR3 DNA is TGTGCCAGCAGTTTGGCCGCCTACTCTGGCGGACTCTACGAGCAGTACTTC. Together with reference TRBV28 and TRBJ2-7, the CDR3 gives the full variable domain: DVKVTQSSRYLVKRTGEKVFLECVQDMDHENMFWYRQDPGLGLRLIYFSYDVKMKEKGDIPEGYSVSREKKERFSLILESASTNQTSMYLCASSLAAYSGGLYEQYFGPGTRLTVT.

This rearrangement joins TRBV7-9 to TRBJ2-7; D is possibly TRBD2 (7 bases). V was shortened by 3 bases and J by 4 bases, with 13 bases between the two germline ends. Germline V gives CDR1 SEHNR, CDR2 FQNEAQ (reference sequence). The CDR3 runs to 14 residues. The CDR3: CASSLGGARYEQYF. The CDR3 DNA follows: TGTGCCAGCAGCTTGGGGGGGGCCAGATACGAGCAGTACTTC.

This clone was seen more than once but under ten times. This chain joins TRBV28 and TRBJ2-5; 11 bases match TRBD2. V dropped 5 bases and J dropped 7; count of bases not matched to a gene: 9. The length of the CDR3 is 15 residues. Germline CDR1 and CDR2: MDHEN and SYDVKM. This chain's CDR3 is CASSPASGGLRTQYF. Here the CDR3 DNA reads TGTGCCAGCAGTCCAGCTAGCGGGGGGCTTCGGACCCAGTACTTC.

The gene calls are TRBV4-2 and TRBJ1-1; no firm D call. The ends were cut back, 4 bases at V and 1 base at J, with 13 bases in the middle. This CDR3 region has 15 residues. Germline assignment: CDR1 LGHNA and CDR2 YNFKEQ. This CDR3 reads CASSRGREKNTEAFF. In DNA, the CDR3 is TGTGCCAGCAGCCGAGGGAGGGAAAAGAACACTGAAGCTTTCTTT.

V usage is TRBV7-6 and J usage is TRBJ1-5; TRBD1 aligns across 8 bases. This CDR3 is 15 amino acids long. The J segment lost 6 bases and the V segment lost 5 bases, leaving 9 bases of the junction unmatched. Germline V gene data show CDR1 as SGHVS and CDR2 as FNYEAQ. CDR3 region: CASSLNGQGTQPQHF. CDR3 nucleotides: TGTGCCAGCAGCCTCAATGGACAGGGCACTCAGCCCCAGCATTTT. Together with reference TRBV7-6 and TRBJ1-5, the CDR3 gives the full variable domain: GAGVSQSPRYKVTKRGQDVALRCDPISGHVSLYWYRQALGQGPEFLTYFNYEAQQDKSGLPNDRFSAERPEGSISTLTIQRTEQRDSAMYRCASSLNGQGTQPQHFGDGTRLSIL.

This clone was seen more than once but under ten times. Additional DNA sequences in this sample encode the identical CDR3. The rearrangement uses TRBV9 and TRBJ1-5; a weak D match, TRBD1 (5 bases). Trimming removed 0 bases from V and 0 bases from J, with 7 bases in between. CDR1 is SGDLS, CDR2 YYNGEE, per germline. The CDR3 has 15 amino acids. CDR3 in amino acids: CASSVEGVSNQPQHF. CDR3 coding DNA: TGTGCCAGCAGCGTAGAAGGGGTTAGCAATCAGCCCCAGCATTTT.

The chain links TRBV2 to TRBJ2-2; D is perhaps TRBD1 (5 bases). Germline V gene sequence: CDR1 SNHLY, CDR2 FYNNEI. With 8 bases removed from V and 1 base from J, the gap between germline ends came to 11 bases. The CDR3 covers 14 residues. The CDR3 spells CASVGVGNTGELFF. CDR3 coding DNA: TGTGCCAGCGTAGGGGTTGGGAACACCGGGGAGCTGTTTTTT.

The rearrangement joins TRBV5-8 to TRBJ1-3; possibly TRBD1 for D (5 bases). The CDR3 sequence is 15 residues long. Germline V gene sequence: CDR1 SGHTS, CDR2 YDEGEE. Trimming removed 5 bases at V and 4 bases at J, with 16 bases between. CDR3 bases: TGTGCCAGCAGTCGGGACTCCGGGAGCGGAAACACCATATATTTT. Its protein product is CASSRDSGSGNTIYF.

The V call is TRBV5-1, the J call TRBJ2-2; 7 bases are shared with TRBD1. Germline V CDR1 and CDR2: SGHRS, YFSETQ. V lost 2 bases to trimming and J lost 3 bases; unmatched junction nucleotides: 4. The CDR3 covers 15 residues. The CDR3 nucleotides read TGCGCCAGCAGCTTAACAGGGGCAGACACCGGGGAGCTGTTTTTT. This encodes CASSLTGADTGELFF.